The 11 T cell receptor beta chains listed next were all sequenced from one sample in a study of STAT5B mutations in CD4+ large granular lymphocyte leukemia. Assay: immunoSEQ multiplex PCR; the TCRdb copy retains only in-frame clones and omits some. The sample carries nearly 35,000 clones, 65% to 70% recorded once. The sequenced material came from CD4+ T cells from blood buffy coats. Every receptor here comes from a human donor in good health.

This clone was found once. The J gene is TRBJ2-7, the V gene TRBV7-3; 10 positions agree with TRBD2. This CDR3 is 16 amino acids long. With V trimmed by 2 bases and J by 2 bases, 6 bases remained unmatched. Germline CDR1 reads SGHTA; CDR2 reads FQGTGA. This CDR3 is CASSLGGAGGTYEQYF. As DNA, the CDR3 is TGTGCCAGCAGCTTAGGTGGAGCGGGGGGGACCTACGAGCAGTACTTC.

The V and J genes are TRBV5-1 and TRBJ1-1, with D tentatively TRBD1 (5 bases). This CDR3 is 15 amino acids long. Per germline, CDR1 SGHRS and CDR2 YFSETQ. Trimming pared 4 bases from V and 11 bases from J, leaving 24 bases between. Written as DNA, the CDR3 is TGCGCCAGCAGCCCCGGGACTTCGGGAACGGGGAGGGCTTTCTTT. Protein: CASSPGTSGTGRAFF.

This clone was seen a few times. This chain joins TRBV5-6 and TRBJ1-1; 10 bases are shared with TRBD1. Per the germline V gene, CDR1 is SGHDT and CDR2 is YYEEEE. The V and J ends lost 4 bases and 6 bases, in that order; junction bases with no gene match: 12. This CDR3 has 16 amino acids. CDR3 protein: CASSRGATGGASEAFF. The CDR3 region has the DNA TGTGCCAGCAGCAGGGGGGCGACAGGGGGCGCGTCTGAAGCTTTCTTT.

CDR3 nucleotide sequence: TGTGCCAGCAGCTTGGCCGGGACACGAGTTCACAATGAGCAGTTCTTC. It specifies CASSLAGTRVHNEQFF. V gene TRBV5-5 combines with J gene TRBJ2-1; possibly TRBD1 for D (6 bases). Germline CDR1 is SGHKS and CDR2 is YYEKEE (reference sequence). V lost 0 bases, J lost 5 bases, and 15 bases lay in between. The CDR3 covers 16 residues. The whole variable domain, remainder taken from reference TRBV5-5 and TRBJ2-1, is DAGVTQSPTHLIKTRGQQVTLRCSPISGHKSVSWYQQVLGQGPQFIFQYYEKEERGRGNFPDRFSARQFPNYSSELNVNALLLGDSALYLCASSLAGTRVHNEQFFGPGTRLTVL.

The chain recombines TRBV6-1 with TRBJ1-6; possible D gene TRBD1, 6 bases. CDR1 and CDR2 (germline): MNHNS, SASEGT. V lost 8 bases and J lost 7, with 12 bases in between. The length of the CDR3 is 13 residues. The CDR3 protein is CASGPGGNSPLHF. In nucleotides, the CDR3 is TGTGCCAGCGGGCCCGGGGGCAATTCACCCCTCCACTTT.

This clone was recorded only once. This rearrangement joins TRBV30 to TRBJ2-5; D is unclear. V lost 4 bases and J 7 bases, leaving 16 bases between the germline ends. Germline V lookup: CDR1 GTSNPN, CDR2 SVGIG (reference sequence). The CDR3 totals 13 residues. DNA for the CDR3: TGTGCCTGGAAAAATACCCACTCAGCGACCCAGTACTTC. Translated, it gives CAWKNTHSATQYF.

This clone was counted a few times. The germline gene is not matched at one end of the junction; a read error may be the cause. V usage is TRBV5-1 and J usage is TRBJ1-2; possibly TRBD1 for D (6 bases). Germline CDR1 is SGHRS and CDR2 is YFSETQ. The CDR3 is 14 amino acids. DNA for the CDR3: TGCGCCAGCAGTTTGGCAGGGGAGAGAAATGGCTACACCTTC. Residues: CASSLAGERNGYTF.

In its sample, this clone was seen a few times. This chain uses TRBV7-8 with TRBJ1-1; D uncertain. Trimming cost V 2 bases and J 3 bases, with 7 bases left between them. The length of the CDR3 is 13 residues. Germline assignment: CDR1 SGHVS and CDR2 FQNEAQ. Here the CDR3 DNA reads TGTGCCAGCAGCTTATCTGAGGACACTGAAGCTTTCTTT. Encoded protein: CASSLSEDTEAFF.

The genes are TRBV7-2 and TRBJ1-2; D possibly corresponds to TRBD1 (6 bases). V lost 3 bases to trimming and J lost 4 bases, with 12 bases between them. Germline values: CDR1 SGHTA, CDR2 FQGNSA. The CDR3 has 14 residues. The CDR3: CASSFRDTSYGYTF. In DNA, the CDR3 is TGTGCCAGCAGCTTCCGGGACACTTCCTATGGCTACACCTTC.

Details on this clone: Its ends do not fully match the called genes, so a read error is possible. The genes are TRBV7-7 and TRBJ2-2, with 9 bases that match TRBD1. The CDR3 length is 14 residues. Per the germline V gene, CDR1 is SSHAT and CDR2 is FNYEAQ (reference sequence). Written as DNA, the CDR3 is TGTGCTAGCAGCGCGACAGGGGGGACCGGGGAGCTGTTTTTT. Protein sequence: CASSATGGTGELFF. The full variable domain, completed using reference TRBV7-7 and TRBJ2-2, is GAGVSQSPRYKVTKRGQDVTLRCDPISSHATLYWYQQALGQGPEFLTYFNYEAQPDKSGLPSDRFSAERPEGSISTLTIQRTEQRDSAMYRCASSATGGTGELFFGEGSRLTVL.

V and J are TRBV9 and TRBJ2-3, with 13 bases matching TRBD2. Germline lookup yields CDR1 SGDLS and CDR2 YYNGEE. The CDR3 has 19 amino acids. Trimming took 0 bases from V and 4 from J; bases not matched to a gene: 11. CDR3 residues: CASSVAPGTSGDTSDTQYF. The CDR3, as DNA: TGTGCCAGCAGCGTAGCGCCCGGGACTAGCGGGGATACCTCAGATACGCAGTATTTT.